This T cell receptor beta chain originates from a study of blood T cell repertoires in COVID-19. Whole-study context: Acute and convalescent COVID-19 samples came from the United States, Italy and Spain.

As originally analysed: Estimation of nucleated cell counts was performed using reference gene primer amplification. Sequencing was performed with immunoSEQ multiplex PCR; in TCRdb, only in-frame clones are kept and a portion is missing. The D gene and trimming were derived from the DNA, and the V and J assignments and clone size from that table. Here the sample spans fewer than 95,000 clones, about three quarters being singletons. Germline V CDR1 and CDR2: MNHEY, SMNVEV (reference sequence). Trimming removed 4 bases from V and 7 bases from J; junction bases left unmatched: 5. CDR3 size: 14 residues.

The sequenced sample consisted of peripheral blood. V and J are TRBV27 and TRBJ2-7; 12 bases map to TRBD1. This TCR came from a woman aged 80 or older with acute or convalescent COVID-19. CDR3 DNA sequence: TGTGCCAGCAGTTATGGGACAGGGGGCCGGGAGCAGTACTTC. It encodes CASSYGTGGREQYF.